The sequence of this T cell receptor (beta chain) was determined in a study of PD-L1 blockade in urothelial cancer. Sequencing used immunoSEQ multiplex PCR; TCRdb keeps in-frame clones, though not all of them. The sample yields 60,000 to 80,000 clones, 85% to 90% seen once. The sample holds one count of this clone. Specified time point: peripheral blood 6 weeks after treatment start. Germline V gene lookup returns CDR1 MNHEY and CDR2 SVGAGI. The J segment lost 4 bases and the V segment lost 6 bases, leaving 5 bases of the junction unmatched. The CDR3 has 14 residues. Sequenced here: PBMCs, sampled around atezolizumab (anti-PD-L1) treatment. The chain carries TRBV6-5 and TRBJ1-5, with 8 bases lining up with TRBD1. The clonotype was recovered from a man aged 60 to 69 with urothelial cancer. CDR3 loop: CASSAHRGNQPQHF. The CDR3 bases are TGTGCCAGCAGCGCCCACAGGGGGAATCAGCCCCAGCATTTT.